Each of the 8 T cell receptor beta chains below was sequenced from the same sample in a study of Graves' ophthalmopathy and Graves' hyperthyroidism. The sequenced template was RNA, covering the TCR beta CDR3 region. RT-PCR with HTBI primers came first, then second-round multiplex PCR. TCRdb redid the calling of the multiplex PCR reads with MiXCR, one entry per CDR3 protein. Among some 370,000 distinct CDR3 sequences, roughly 17% were seen once, and the ten largest hold roughly 2.4%. The material sequenced was peripheral blood. The receptors were sampled from an adult woman with stable Graves' hyperthyroidism.

This clonotype was seen at least ten times. The V gene is TRBV19, the J gene TRBJ1-5, with D perhaps matching TRBD1 (6 bases). Trimming took off 7 bases at V and 3 bases at J, with 13 bases between the two ends. This CDR3 spans 14 amino acids. Germline CDR1 is LNHDA and CDR2 is SQIVND (reference sequence). CDR3 sequence reads: CASKEGENNQPQHF. Written as DNA, the CDR3 is TGTGCCAGTAAGGAGGGGGAAAACAATCAGCCCCAGCATTTT.

As for this clonotype: A read error may be the cause here, since a much bigger clone is one base away. CDR3: CASSGRGGPGKNIKYF. The CDR3 DNA follows: TGTGCCAGCAGCGGCAGGGGCGGACCTGGCAAAAACATTAAGTACTTC. The chain joins TRBV2 to TRBJ2-4; possibly TRBD1 for D (6 bases). The CDR3 runs 16 residues. The germline CDR1 and CDR2 sequences are SNHLY and FYNNEI.

The rearrangement uses TRBV6-2 or TRBV6-3 and TRBJ1-1; no reliable D call. V lost 7 bases and J lost 6, with 15 bases in between. The CDR3 is 13 residues long. The V gene's germline CDR1 is MNHEY and CDR2 SVGEGT. The CDR3 sequence is CASTRTPVAEAFF. DNA of the CDR3: TGTGCCAGCACCAGGACCCCAGTTGCTGAAGCTTTCTTT.

Ten or more counts support this clonotype. The chain is built from TRBV7-8 and TRBJ1-5, with 9 bases lining up with TRBD1. V was clipped by 5 bases and J by 0 bases; unmatched bases: 8. From germline, CDR1 is SGHVS and CDR2 FQNEAQ. The CDR3 has 17 residues. The CDR3 bases are TGTGCCAGCAGCCCACGGACAGGGGTTCGTAGCAATCAGCCCCAGCATTTT. Encoded protein: CASSPRTGVRSNQPQHF.

In this sample, this clonotype turned up many times. The chain is built from TRBV20-1 and TRBJ2-7; 9 bases match TRBD2. V dropped 3 bases and J dropped 4; count of bases not matched to a gene: 7. Germline lookup yields CDR1 DFQATT and CDR2 SNEGSKA (reference sequence). The CDR3 runs 14 residues. CDR3 nucleotides: TGCAGTGCTAGGGGACTAGCTGATTTTTACGAGCAGTACTTC. Protein: CSARGLADFYEQYF.

This clonotype was seen ten or more times. This could be a read error, since a much larger clone is one nucleotide away. The CDR3 does not close with the conserved phenylalanine or tryptophan, likely indicating a read error. The CDR3 is CASSSDFGYGYTL. The CDR3 DNA reads as TGTGCCAGCAGCTCGGATTTCGGCTATGGCTACACCCTC. J is TRBJ1-2 and V is TRBV11-1, with D hard to call. Germline values: CDR1 SGHAT, CDR2 FQDESV (reference sequence). The CDR3 is made up of 13 amino acids. V was cut by 4 bases and J by 4 bases, with 10 bases left in between.

This clonotype was seen repeatedly, ten times or more. This CDR3 is CASEDGPYEQYF. DNA of the CDR3: TGTGCCAGTGAGGACGGCCCCTACGAGCAGTACTTC. This rearrangement joins TRBV6-5 to TRBJ2-7; the D is unclear. Germline loops: CDR1 MNHEY, CDR2 SVGAGI. The CDR3 contains 12 residues. Trimming left V 9 bases short and J 2 bases short, with 11 bases between.

The table lists this clonotype with many counts. The chain employs TRBV29-1 and TRBJ2-2; 8 nucleotides align to TRBD2. V was clipped by 3 bases and J by 0 bases; unmatched bases: 3. CDR1 is SQVTM, CDR2 ANQGSEA, per germline. The CDR3 is 15 amino acids. This CDR3 reads CSVEAGGSNTGELFF. The DNA for the CDR3 is TGCAGCGTTGAGGCGGGAGGCTCGAACACCGGGGAGCTGTTTTTT.